Shown below are 22 T cell receptor beta chains from a single sample sequenced in a study of T cell changes during pregnancy in multiple sclerosis. Sequencing used immunoSEQ multiplex PCR; TCRdb keeps in-frame clones, though not all of them. Of approximately 30,000 clones detected, 88% appear once; the ten largest clones hold around 8%. The sequences come from CD8+ T cells from peripheral blood mononuclear cells, collected in the second trimester of pregnancy. The receptors here all came from a female donor with multiple sclerosis, enrolled in a pregnancy study.

The chain combines TRBV29-1 with TRBJ2-7, with D maybe TRBD2 (6 bases). The V gene's germline CDR1 is SQVTM and CDR2 ANQGSEA. Trimming cost V 4 bases and J 3 bases, with 10 bases left between them. The CDR3 runs 12 residues. CDR3 loop: CSVGPGDYEQYF. DNA for the CDR3: TGCAGCGTTGGTCCGGGGGACTACGAGCAGTACTTC.

This clone was seen a single time. The chain uses TRBV18 and TRBJ1-2, with D tentatively TRBD1 (5 bases). V lost 3 bases to trimming and J lost 3 bases, with 14 bases between them. The CDR3 runs 15 residues. CDR1 and CDR2 from the germline V gene are KGHSH and LQKENI. The CDR3 bases are TGTGCCAGCTCACCTTCAACAGGAAACTACTATGGCTACACCTTC. Translated: CASSPSTGNYYGYTF. Full variable domain (remainder filled in from reference TRBV18 and TRBJ1-2): NAGVMQNPRHLVRRRGQEARLRCSPMKGHSHVYWYRQLPEEGLKFMVYLQKENIIDESGMPKERFSAEFPKEGPSILRIQQVVRGDSAAYFCASSPSTGNYYGYTFGSGTRLTVV.

This chain links TRBV27 with TRBJ2-7, with 7 bases fitting TRBD2. With V trimmed by 3 bases and J by 4 bases, 3 bases remained unmatched. Germline values: CDR1 MNHEY, CDR2 SMNVEV (reference sequence). This CDR3 spans 13 amino acids. CDR3 protein: CASSFGGGYEQYF. In DNA form, the CDR3 reads TGTGCCAGCAGTTTTGGGGGGGGGTACGAGCAGTACTTC.

J is TRBJ1-2 and V is TRBV7-9; D possibly corresponds to TRBD1 (5 bases). The germline CDR1 and CDR2 sequences are SEHNR and FQNEAQ (reference sequence). The V end lost 4 bases, the J end lost 8 bases, and 11 bases lay between the germline ends. This CDR3 has 12 amino acids. The DNA of the CDR3 is TGTGCCAGCAGCTCGGGACTAGAGGGCTACACCTTC. This sequence encodes CASSSGLEGYTF.

Only a few counts were recorded for this clone. CDR3 DNA sequence: TGTGCCAGCAGTCCCTGGACTAGCGGGGGGGTTAATGAGCAGTTCTTC. This translates into CASSPWTSGGVNEQFF. This chain joins TRBV28 and TRBJ2-1; 15 bases are shared with TRBD2. V lost 5 bases to trimming and J lost 7 bases; unmatched junction nucleotides: 6. Per the germline V gene, CDR1 is MDHEN and CDR2 is SYDVKM. The CDR3 runs 16 residues.

The chain is built from TRBV5-6 and TRBJ2-7; D is undetermined. Germline V gene lookup returns CDR1 SGHDT and CDR2 YYEEEE. The CDR3 is 15 residues long. V dropped 1 base and J dropped 1 base, with 12 bases sitting between them. The CDR3 coding sequence is TGTGCCAGCAGCTTGTTGTCCCTATCGTCCTACGAGCAGTACTTC. Protein product: CASSLLSLSSYEQYF.

The rearrangement links TRBV4-3 to TRBJ2-3; possible D gene TRBD2, 6 bases. The CDR3 has 14 residues. The germline CDR1 and CDR2 sequences are LGHNA and YSLEER. Trimming shortened V by 1 base and J by 1 base, and 6 bases separated the two germline ends. CDR3 coding DNA: TGCGCCAGCAGCCAAGGCGGGGGCACAGATACGCAGTATTTT. Amino acids: CASSQGGGTDTQYF.

This rearrangement joins TRBV9 to TRBJ2-1; D gene uncertain. Trimming cost V 4 bases and J 10 bases, with 12 bases left between them. The CDR3 extends over 12 amino acids. Germline V gene data show CDR1 as SGDLS and CDR2 as YYNGEE. Here the CDR3 DNA reads TGTGCCAGCAGCCCCGGTCTTCAAGAGCAGTTCTTC. Translation: CASSPGLQEQFF.

In regard to this clone: A junction end diverges from the germline sequence, so it may reflect a read error. CDR3 residues: CASSYSGGNAEAFF. The DNA of the CDR3 is TGTGCCAGCAGTTACTCGGGAGGGAACGCTGAAGCTTTCTTT. The chain joins TRBV6-5 to TRBJ1-1, with D unclear. This CDR3 has 14 amino acids. The germline V gene encodes CDR1 MNHEY and CDR2 SVGAGI.

This clone was seen just once. This chain joins TRBV7-9 and TRBJ2-5; D call uncertain. The CDR3 sequence is 13 residues long. V was trimmed by 2 bases and J by 5 bases, leaving 9 bases between them. The germline V gene encodes CDR1 SEHNR and CDR2 FQNEAQ (reference sequence). CDR3 nucleotide sequence: TGTGCCAGCAGCTTACCCGTCTATGAGACCCAGTACTTC. Residues: CASSLPVYETQYF. Supplemented by reference TRBV7-9 and TRBJ2-5, the full variable domain reads DTGVSQNPRHKITKRGQNVTFRCDPISEHNRLYWYRQTLGQGPEFLTYFQNEAQLEKSRLLSDRFSAERPKGSFSTLEIQRTEQGDSAMYLCASSLPVYETQYFGPGTRLLVL.

This clone was found a few times. The V call is TRBV4-2, the J call TRBJ1-6, with a possible D match to TRBD1 (6 bases). Deletions cut 2 bases from V and 5 bases from J, with 7 bases between. The CDR3 is 14 amino acids. The germline gives CDR1 LGHNA, CDR2 YNFKEQ. The CDR3 DNA follows: TGTGCCAGCAGCCAAAGACAGGATAATTCACCCCTCCACTTT. Protein: CASSQRQDNSPLHF.

This rearrangement joins TRBV7-8 to TRBJ1-2; 12 bases match TRBD1. The CDR3 is 18 amino acids. The V and J ends lost 0 bases and 7 bases, in that order; junction bases with no gene match: 12. Germline lookup yields CDR1 SGHVS and CDR2 FQNEAQ. The CDR3 DNA sequence: TGTGCCAGCAGCTTAGCCCTATTACCGGGACAGGGGGCAGGTGGCTACACCTTC. Amino acid sequence: CASSLALLPGQGAGGYTF.

The gene calls are TRBV9 and TRBJ1-2; no firm D call. CDR3 length equals 14 residues. The V and J ends lost 3 bases and 2 bases respectively, with 11 bases between them. Germline V gene data show CDR1 as SGDLS and CDR2 as YYNGEE. CDR3 coding DNA: TGTGCCAGCAGCGCCTCAGGAGGGAACTATGGCTACACCTTC. Protein product: CASSASGGNYGYTF.

V and J are TRBV6-5 and TRBJ1-1; maybe TRBD1 (6 bases). The CDR3 consists of 15 residues. Germline CDR1 reads MNHEY; CDR2 reads SVGAGI. V gave up 7 bases and J gave up 1 base, with 16 bases separating them. The CDR3, as DNA: TGTGCCAGCAAAATACAGGGCAGCGGGAACACTGAAGCTTTCTTT. Translated: CASKIQGSGNTEAFF.

This clone was seen once. This chain connects TRBV2 to TRBJ1-2, with D possibly TRBD1 on 6 matching bases. V was shortened by 11 bases and J by 3 bases, with 13 bases between the two germline ends. CDR1 is SNHLY, CDR2 FYNNEI, per germline. This CDR3 contains 12 residues. The CDR3 coding sequence is TGTGCCTGGAGTGACAGGTACTATGGCTACACCTTC. As protein: CAWSDRYYGYTF.

The chain is built from TRBV9 and TRBJ2-7; D remains ambiguous. Trimming took off 1 base at V and 5 bases at J, with 4 bases between the two ends. Germline V CDR1 and CDR2: SGDLS, YYNGEE. This CDR3 has 11 residues. The CDR3 bases are TGTGCCAGCAGCGTAACAAACGAGCAGTACTTC. Residues: CASSVTNEQYF.

The chain joins TRBV5-1 to TRBJ2-7, with 9 positions matching TRBD1. The germline gives CDR1 SGHRS, CDR2 YFSETQ. Trimming took 4 bases from V and 5 from J; bases not matched to a gene: 10. The CDR3 totals 15 residues. CDR3 in DNA: TGCGCCAGCAGCGTAACAGGGGGCGTTGGGAACGAGCAGTACTTC. It codes for CASSVTGGVGNEQYF.

The chain couples TRBV4-2 to TRBJ2-1, with D tentatively TRBD1 (8 bases). Trimming pared 8 bases from V and 6 bases from J, leaving 17 bases between. The length of the CDR3 is 14 residues. CDR1 and CDR2 from the germline V gene are LGHNA and YNFKEQ. This CDR3 reads CASEADREGNEQFF. DNA for the CDR3: TGTGCCAGCGAGGCGGACAGGGAGGGCAATGAGCAGTTCTTC.

The chain recombines TRBV5-1 with TRBJ2-5; perhaps TRBD1 as D (7 bases). Trimming left V 4 bases short and J 5 bases short, with 18 bases between. There are 15 residues in the CDR3. Germline loops: CDR1 SGHRS, CDR2 YFSETQ. The CDR3 DNA reads as TGCGCCAGCAGCCCGGCTCCGACAGGGAGGGAGACCCAGTACTTC. Encoded protein: CASSPAPTGRETQYF.

The chain uses TRBV4-2 and TRBJ2-1; 8 positions match TRBD2. The CDR3 has 16 amino acids. The junction had 5 bases not matched to a gene; V was cut back by 0 bases and J by 4 bases. CDR1 is LGHNA and CDR2 is YNFKEQ in the germline V gene. The CDR3 sequence is CASSQEASGSYNEQFF. The CDR3 nucleotides read TGTGCCAGCAGCCAAGAGGCCAGCGGGAGTTACAATGAGCAGTTCTTC.

V is TRBV5-1 and J is TRBJ2-7; D possibly corresponds to TRBD1 (5 bases). Germline V lookup: CDR1 SGHRS, CDR2 YFSETQ. The V end was cut by 7 bases, the J end by 3 bases, with 17 bases between. This CDR3 contains 14 residues. This CDR3 is CASGRLGQGYEQYF. The CDR3 region has the DNA TGCGCCAGCGGCAGACTCGGGCAGGGCTACGAGCAGTACTTC.

The chain combines TRBV7-2 with TRBJ2-4, with a weak D call TRBD1 (5 bases). Trimming stripped 0 bases from V and 0 bases from J, with 9 bases between. Looked up from germline, CDR1 is SGHTA and CDR2 is FQGNSA. This CDR3 spans 16 amino acids. The CDR3 reads CASSLAGQGAKNIQYF. The CDR3 nucleotides are TGTGCCAGCAGCTTAGCGGGGCAGGGAGCCAAAAACATTCAGTACTTC.